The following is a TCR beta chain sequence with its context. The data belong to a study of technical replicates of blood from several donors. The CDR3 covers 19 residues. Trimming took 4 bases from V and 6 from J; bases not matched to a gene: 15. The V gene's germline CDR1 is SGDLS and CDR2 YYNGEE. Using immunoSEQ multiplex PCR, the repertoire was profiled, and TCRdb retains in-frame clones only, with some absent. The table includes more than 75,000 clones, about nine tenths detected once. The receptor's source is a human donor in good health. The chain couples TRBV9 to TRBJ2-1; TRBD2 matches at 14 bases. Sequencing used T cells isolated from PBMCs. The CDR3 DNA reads TGTGCCAGCAGCTCTACCGGGACTAGCGGGAGTCAGGGCTTCAATGAGCAGTTCTTC. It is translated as CASSSTGTSGSQGFNEQFF.